These T cell receptor beta chains were read from a single sample in a study of T cells in Graves' hyperthyroidism and ophthalmopathy. TCRdb re-called the multiplex PCR reads through MiXCR, storing one row per CDR3 protein. The sample records approximately 520,000 distinct CDR3 sequences, approximately 25% being singletons. Sequenced input: blood. All receptors come from a woman under 40 with Graves' ophthalmopathy. The CDR3 runs from the conserved cysteine through the conserved F or W. The D gene is left open where the match is weak. Clone size is shown for a subset of rows, as once, few, many or a class of expanded clone.

V	J	size	D	CDR3	DNA
TRBV18	TRBJ1-3	NA	NA	CASSPQGPENTIYF	TGTGCCAGCTCACCACAGGGGCCTGAAAACACCATATATTTT
TRBV25-1	TRBJ2-7	NA	TRBD1	CASSGILRNRTGLYEQYF	TGTGCCAGCAGTGGTATCCTGAGGAACCGGACAGGGCTCTACGAGCAGTACTTC
TRBV5-1	TRBJ1-2	NA	NA	CASSFLTDYGYTF	TGCGCCAGCAGCTTCTTAACGGACTATGGCTACACCTTC
TRBV19	TRBJ2-7	many	TRBD1	CASSTSGQGGSYEQYF	TGTGCCAGTAGTACCTCGGGACAGGGGGGATCCTACGAGCAGTACTTC
TRBV15	TRBJ1-1	many	NA	CATSWDNTEAFF	TGTGCCACCAGCTGGGACAACACTGAAGCTTTCTTT
TRBV11-2	TRBJ2-5	many	TRBD2	CASSHKRTSGGTYQETQYF	TGTGCCAGCAGCCACAAACGGACTAGCGGGGGGACCTACCAAGAGACCCAGTACTTC
TRBV5-1	TRBJ2-2	many	NA	CASSSSGSNTGELFF	TGTGCCAGCAGTTCGAGCGGTTCGAACACCGGGGAGCTGTTTTTT
TRBV6-5	TRBJ2-7	many	TRBD2	CASSISPGLVPQEQYF	TGTGCCAGCAGTATATCGCCGGGACTAGTTCCTCAGGAGCAGTACTTC
TRBV20-1	TRBJ2-7	NA	TRBD2	CSARGGLYEQYF	TGCAGTGCTCGGGGGGGGCTTTACGAGCAGTACTTC
TRBV7-2	TRBJ2-5	many	TRBD2	CASRASGGFGETQYF	TGTGCCAGCAGGGCCAGCGGGGGCTTCGGGGAGACCCAGTACTTC
TRBV7-9	TRBJ2-7	many	NA	CASSSLLATYEQYF	TGTGCCAGCAGCTCCCTACTAGCAACCTACGAGCAGTACTTC
TRBV28	TRBJ1-1	many	NA	CASSLRLREEAFF	TGTGCCAGCAGTTTGAGGTTGCGGGAGGAAGCTTTCTTT
TRBV7-2	TRBJ2-7	many	NA	CASSLEGYVQYF	TGTGCCAGCAGCTTAGAGGGCTATGTGCAGTACTTC
TRBV6-1	TRBJ1-2	few	NA	CASSPSGRTANYGYTF	TGTGCCAGCAGTCCGAGCGGCAGGACCGCTAACTATGGCTACACCTTC
TRBV15	TRBJ2-2	many	NA	CATSRERGDITGELFF	TGTGCCACCAGCAGAGAGCGGGGTGATATCACCGGGGAGCTGTTTTTT
TRBV28	TRBJ2-5	few	TRBD2	CASSSGRNWETQYF	TGTGCCAGCTCAAGCGGGAGGAATTGGGAGACCCAGTACTTC
TRBV29-1	TRBJ2-6	once	NA	CSVEDQTQAGANVLTF	TGCAGCGTTGAAGATCAAACCCAAGCTGGGGCCAACGTCCTGACTTTC
TRBV2	TRBJ2-2	many	NA	CASRVQGTGELFF	TGTGCCAGCAGGGTACAGGGCACCGGGGAGCTGTTTTTT
TRBV2	TRBJ1-1	many	NA	CASSDVGGGRDTEAFF	TGTGCCAGCAGTGATGTGGGTGGGGGACGGGACACTGAAGCTTTCTTT
TRBV13	TRBJ2-7	few	NA	CASSAAAKDGIYEQYF	TGTGCCAGCAGCGCCGCCGCAAAAGACGGGATCTACGAGCAGTACTTC
TRBV10-3	TRBJ2-5	many	NA	CAIGGNREETQYF	TGTGCCATCGGGGGGAACAGAGAAGAGACCCAGTACTTC
TRBV19	TRBJ1-1	many	TRBD1	CASVHRDRGLGTEAFF	TGTGCCAGTGTCCACCGGGACAGGGGGCTGGGCACTGAAGCTTTCTTT
TRBV5-5	TRBJ2-5	few	NA	CASSLDVETQYF	TGTGCCAGCAGCTTGGATGTGGAGACCCAGTACTTC
TRBV28	TRBJ1-2	NA	NA	CASSSPGGYTF	TGTGCCAGCAGTTCTCCTGGAGGCTACACCTTC
TRBV6-1	TRBJ2-7	NA	NA	CASRSTGTTFYEQYF	TGTGCCAGCAGGAGCACAGGGACAACCTTTTACGAGCAGTACTTC
TRBV20-1	TRBJ2-7	many	NA	CSARGGINDYEQYF	TGCAGTGCTAGAGGGGGGATTAATGACTACGAGCAGTACTTC
TRBV7-2	TRBJ2-7	many	NA	CASSPAYEQYF	TGTGCCAGCAGCCCTGCCTACGAGCAGTACTTC
TRBV7-2	TRBJ2-5	few	NA	CASSQRGWETQYF	TGTGCCAGCAGCCAGAGAGGTTGGGAGACCCAGTACTTC
TRBV29-1	TRBJ2-2	many	NA	CSVVRDTGELFF	TGCAGCGTTGTAAGGGACACCGGGGAGCTGTTTTTT
TRBV28	TRBJ1-2	few	TRBD1	CASRNTGGTYTF	TGTGCCAGCAGAAATACAGGGGGCACCTACACCTTC
TRBV4-2	TRBJ2-5	many	NA	CASSQGAYQETQYF	TGTGCCAGCAGCCAAGGGGCGTACCAAGAGACCCAGTACTTC
TRBV7-2	TRBJ2-4	few	NA	CASSFGRKNIQYF	TGTGCCAGCAGCTTTGGCAGAAAAAACATTCAGTACTTC
TRBV27	TRBJ1-2	NA	NA	CASRKQGSAYGYTF	TGTGCCAGCAGGAAACAGGGTTCGGCCTATGGCTACACCTTC
TRBV19	TRBJ1-1	few	TRBD1	CASSTRTGVGTEAFF	TGTGCCAGTAGTACCCGGACAGGGGTGGGCACTGAAGCTTTCTTT
TRBV2	TRBJ2-7	many	TRBD1	CASSGTGEGYEQYF	TGTGCCAGCAGCGGGACAGGGGAGGGGTACGAGCAGTACTTC
TRBV11-3	TRBJ2-5	NA	NA	CASSRTLRMAQYF	TGTGCCAGCAGCAGAACTCTCCGTATGGCCCAGTACTTC
TRBV6-1	TRBJ1-1	many	TRBD1	CASSRDRMNTEAFF	TGTGCCAGCAGTCGGGACAGGATGAACACTGAAGCTTTCTTT
TRBV9	TRBJ1-2	many	NA	CASSVGTANYGYTF	TGTGCCAGCAGCGTGGGGACGGCAAACTATGGCTACACCTTC
TRBV6-5	TRBJ2-3	many	NA	CASSYSVPSTDTQYF	TGTGCCAGCAGTTACTCAGTGCCTAGCACAGATACGCAGTATTTT
TRBV12-3/TRBV12-4	TRBJ1-2	NA	TRBD1	CASSLRTGGGSYGYTF	TGTGCCAGCAGCCTCAGGACAGGGGGCGGTAGCTATGGCTACACCTTC
TRBV6-5	TRBJ1-1	NA	NA	CASSYSSQMNTEAFF	TGTGCCAGCAGTTACTCGAGCCAGATGAACACTGAAGCTTTCTTT
TRBV5-1	TRBJ1-2	many	TRBD1	CASSLTGDVSGYTF	TGCGCCAGCAGCTTGACAGGGGACGTCAGTGGCTACACCTTC
TRBV10-3	TRBJ2-5	many	NA	CAIRGLVRGTQYF	TGTGCCATCAGGGGATTAGTCCGGGGGACCCAGTACTTC
TRBV30	TRBJ1-5	few	TRBD1	CAWSFGQAEEPQHF	TGTGCCTGGAGTTTCGGACAGGCGGAGGAGCCCCAGCATTTT
TRBV28	TRBJ1-6	many	TRBD1	CASSLPTPGGYNSPLHF	TGTGCCAGCAGCTTGCCCACGCCAGGGGGCTATAATTCACCCCTCCACTTT
TRBV20-1	TRBJ1-2	NA	NA	CSAKDSLNYGYTF	TGCAGTGCTAAAGACAGCCTTAACTATGGCTACACCTTC
TRBV6-5	TRBJ1-1	many	NA	CASSNTVTVNTEAFF	TGTGCCAGCAGCAACACCGTGACAGTGAACACTGAAGCTTTCTTT
TRBV18	TRBJ1-2	few	TRBD1	CTSSADREANYGYTF	TGTACCAGCTCAGCCGACAGGGAGGCTAACTATGGCTACACCTTC
TRBV20-1	TRBJ1-1	few	NA	CSARKRGVNTEAFF	TGCAGTGCTAGAAAACGAGGGGTAAACACTGAAGCTTTCTTT
TRBV6-5	TRBJ1-2	many	NA	CASSYSGRGYGYTF	TGTGCCAGCAGTTACTCGGGGAGGGGCTATGGCTACACCTTC
TRBV12-3/TRBV12-4	TRBJ1-1	many	NA	CASTAAVYLGEAFF	TGTGCCAGCACCGCAGCAGTCTACCTTGGAGAAGCTTTCTTT
TRBV6-2/TRBV6-3	TRBJ2-2	NA	NA	CASNLVWAGELFF	TGTGCCAGCAACTTAGTTTGGGCCGGGGAGCTGTTTTTT
TRBV20-1	TRBJ2-7	few	NA	CSARSALSAYEQYF	TGCAGTGCTAGATCGGCCCTCTCCGCCTACGAGCAGTACTTC
TRBV20-1	TRBJ1-2	many	TRBD1	CSARSTGEGYTF	TGCAGTGCTAGGTCGACAGGGGAAGGCTACACCTTC
TRBV28	TRBJ1-1	many	NA	CASNFRRDPGTEAFF	TGTGCCAGCAATTTTAGAAGGGATCCCGGCACTGAAGCTTTCTTT